One T cell receptor beta chain is described in this entry. V was pared by 5 bases and J by 5 bases, with 12 bases between. The germline V gene has CDR1 SEHNR and CDR2 FQNEAQ (reference sequence). This CDR3 has 14 residues. RNA, at about 0.5 to 1 ug, was reverse transcribed with random hexamers. Multiplex PCR with immunoSEQ amplified the TCR beta CDR3 across 54 Vbeta and 13 Jbeta. TCRdb ran MiXCR on the immunoSEQ multiplex PCR reads and lists one entry per CDR3 protein. The profile covers just over 150,000 distinct CDR3 sequences, with nearly 97% appearing a single time and under 0.15% taken by the ten largest. From blood CD8+ and CD4+ T cells, TCR beta sequences were generated. Negative isolation yielded CD4+ and CD8+ T cells, and FACS enriched TEMRA cells. This entry belongs to a study of CD8 T cells in Susac syndrome.

Sequenced material: CD8+ T cells from PBMCs. The J gene is TRBJ1-4, the V gene TRBV7-9, with D possibly TRBD1 on 6 matching bases. This sequence was found in a human donor with multiple sclerosis. CDR3 DNA: TGTGCCAGCAGCCCCGACAGGACCAATGAAAAACTGTTTTTT. Residues: CASSPDRTNEKLFF.